This record looks at one T cell receptor beta chain sequence and its context. The antigen is unknown. This entry comes from a study of PD-1 blockade in mismatch repair-deficient tumors. Study-level findings and limits: Rapid post-treatment expansion, then contraction, generally preceding radiologic response, marked tumor-resident clones.

Every patient had mismatch repair deficiency by PCR or immunohistochemistry. TCR sequencing covered a few patients who responded to pembrolizumab. Only in-frame clones appear in the TCRdb table, and some are missing; sequencing was by immunoSEQ multiplex PCR. The sample has some 120,000 clones; 86% are singletons. This CDR3 contains 16 residues. J lost 2 bases, V lost 0 bases, and 4 bases had no gene match. Germline V gene lookup returns CDR1 SGHRS and CDR2 YFSETQ. V is TRBV5-1 and J is TRBJ1-3; 8 bases line up with TRBD1. Material: peripheral blood, obtained 44 weeks after starting pembrolizumab. This clonotype was obtained from an adult with mismatch repair-deficient cancer. CDR3 residues: CASSLVQGAAGNTIYF. CDR3 coding DNA: TGCGCCAGCAGCTTGGTCCAGGGGGCAGCTGGAAACACCATATATTTT.